The TCR beta chain under discussion was sequenced for a study of CD8 T cells in ankylosing spondylitis. Trimming took off 0 bases at V and 5 bases at J, with 13 bases between the two ends. From germline, CDR1 is LGHDT and CDR2 YNNKEL (reference sequence). This CDR3 spans 15 amino acids. Study-level findings and limits: Significant enrichment of disease-linked clones was reported in matched ankylosing spondylitis synovial fluid.

As concerns this clonotype: Antigen unknown.

TCRdb analysed the 5' RACE reads with MiXCR anew, one entry per CDR3 protein. The table lists 240,000 or so distinct CDR3 sequences, around 7.8% of them singletons. V is TRBV3-1 and J is TRBJ1-1, with TRBD1 as a possible D gene (5 bases). Input material: blood, either unsorted or a sorted T cell fraction (not recorded which). This sequence was found in a male donor with ankylosing spondylitis or in good health (not recorded which). The DNA for the CDR3 is TGTGCCAGCAGCCAAGACTACGGGGGGGGGACTGAAGCTTTCTTT. Amino acid sequence: CASSQDYGGGTEAFF.